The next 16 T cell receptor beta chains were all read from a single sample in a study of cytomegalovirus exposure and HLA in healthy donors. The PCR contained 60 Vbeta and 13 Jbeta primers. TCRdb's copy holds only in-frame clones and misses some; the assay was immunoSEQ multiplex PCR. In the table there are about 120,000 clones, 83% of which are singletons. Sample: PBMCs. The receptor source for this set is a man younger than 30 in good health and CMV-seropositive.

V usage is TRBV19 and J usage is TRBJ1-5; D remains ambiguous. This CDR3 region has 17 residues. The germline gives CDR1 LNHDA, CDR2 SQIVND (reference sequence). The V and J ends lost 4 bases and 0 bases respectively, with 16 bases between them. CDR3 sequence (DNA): TGTGCCAGTAGTACCACCAACAGCCTTTATAGCAATCAGCCCCAGCATTTT. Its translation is CASSTTNSLYSNQPQHF.

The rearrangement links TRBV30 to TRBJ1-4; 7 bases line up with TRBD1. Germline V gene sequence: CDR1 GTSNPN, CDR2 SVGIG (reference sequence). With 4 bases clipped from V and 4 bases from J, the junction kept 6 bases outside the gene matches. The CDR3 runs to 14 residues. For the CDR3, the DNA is TGTGCCTGGAAGGGGGGACAGTTTAATGAAAAACTGTTTTTT. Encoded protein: CAWKGGQFNEKLFF.

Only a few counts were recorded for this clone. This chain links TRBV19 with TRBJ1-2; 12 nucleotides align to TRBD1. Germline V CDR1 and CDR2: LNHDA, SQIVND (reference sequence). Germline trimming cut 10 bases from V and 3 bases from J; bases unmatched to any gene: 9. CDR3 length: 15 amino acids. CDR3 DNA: TGTGCCACCGGGACAGGGGGCATGGGGTACTATGGCTACACCTTC. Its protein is CATGTGGMGYYGYTF.

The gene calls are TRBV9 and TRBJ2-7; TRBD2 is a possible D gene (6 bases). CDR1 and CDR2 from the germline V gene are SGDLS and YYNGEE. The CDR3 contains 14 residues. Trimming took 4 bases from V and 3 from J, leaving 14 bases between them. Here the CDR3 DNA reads TGTGCCAGCAGCCCAGGCGGAGGGAGCTACGAGCAGTACTTC. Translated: CASSPGGGSYEQYF.

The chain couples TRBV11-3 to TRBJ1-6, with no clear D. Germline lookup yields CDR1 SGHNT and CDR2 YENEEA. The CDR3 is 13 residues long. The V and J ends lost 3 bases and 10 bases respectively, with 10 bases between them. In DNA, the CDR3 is TGTGCCAGCAGCTTTGGCGGTGGATCACCCCTCCACTTT. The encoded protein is CASSFGGGSPLHF.

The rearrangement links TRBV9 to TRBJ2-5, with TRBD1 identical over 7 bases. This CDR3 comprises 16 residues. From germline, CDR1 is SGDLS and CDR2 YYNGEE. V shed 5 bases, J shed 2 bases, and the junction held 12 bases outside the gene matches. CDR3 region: CASSFSPKGAQETQYF. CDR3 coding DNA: TGTGCCAGCAGTTTCTCACCTAAGGGGGCTCAAGAGACCCAGTACTTC.

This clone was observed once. The CDR3 nucleotides read TGTGCCAGTAGTTGGGGGACAGGGGGACCAACTAATGAAAAACTGTTTTTT. Its translation is CASSWGTGGPTNEKLFF. V and J are TRBV19 and TRBJ1-4; the match to TRBD1 covers 11 bases. The CDR3 consists of 17 residues. V shed 5 bases and J 0 bases; nucleotides not matched to a gene: 5. Germline values: CDR1 LNHDA, CDR2 SQIVND (reference sequence). The full variable domain, with the rest looked up from reference TRBV19 and TRBJ1-4, is DGGITQSPKYLFRKEGQNVTLSCEQNLNHDAMYWYRQDPGQGLRLIYYSQIVNDFQKGDIAEGYSVSREKKESFPLTVTSAQKNPTAFYLCASSWGTGGPTNEKLFFGSGTQLSVL.

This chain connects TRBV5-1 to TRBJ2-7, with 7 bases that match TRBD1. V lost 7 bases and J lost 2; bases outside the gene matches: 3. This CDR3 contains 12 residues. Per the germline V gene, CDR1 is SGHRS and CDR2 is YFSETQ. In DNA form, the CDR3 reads TGCGCCAGCCGGGACAGCGCCTACGAGCAGTACTTC. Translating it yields CASRDSAYEQYF.

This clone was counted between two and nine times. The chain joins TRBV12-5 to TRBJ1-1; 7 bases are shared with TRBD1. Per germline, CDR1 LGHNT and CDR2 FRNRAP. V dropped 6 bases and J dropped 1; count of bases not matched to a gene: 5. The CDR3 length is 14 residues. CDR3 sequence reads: CASGGTDWNTEAFF. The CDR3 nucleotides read TGTGCTAGTGGGGGGACAGATTGGAACACTGAAGCTTTCTTT.

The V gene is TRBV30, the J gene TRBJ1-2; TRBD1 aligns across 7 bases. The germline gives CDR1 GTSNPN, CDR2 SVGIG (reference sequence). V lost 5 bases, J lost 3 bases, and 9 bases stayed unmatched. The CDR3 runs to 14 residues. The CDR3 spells CAWGRWGTDYGYTF. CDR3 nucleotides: TGTGCCTGGGGGAGATGGGGGACAGACTATGGCTACACCTTC.

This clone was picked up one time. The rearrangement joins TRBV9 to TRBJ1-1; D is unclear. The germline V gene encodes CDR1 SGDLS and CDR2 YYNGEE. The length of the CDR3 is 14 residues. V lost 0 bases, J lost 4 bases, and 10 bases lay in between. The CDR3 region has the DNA TGTGCCAGCAGCGTAGTTTCGGGGAGCACTGAAGCTTTCTTT. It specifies CASSVVSGSTEAFF.

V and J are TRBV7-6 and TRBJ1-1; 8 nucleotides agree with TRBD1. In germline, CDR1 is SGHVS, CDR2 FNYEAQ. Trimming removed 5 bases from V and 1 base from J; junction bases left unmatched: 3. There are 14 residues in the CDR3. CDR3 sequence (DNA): TGTGCCAGCAGCAAACAGGGGGGGAACACTGAAGCTTTCTTT. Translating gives CASSKQGGNTEAFF.

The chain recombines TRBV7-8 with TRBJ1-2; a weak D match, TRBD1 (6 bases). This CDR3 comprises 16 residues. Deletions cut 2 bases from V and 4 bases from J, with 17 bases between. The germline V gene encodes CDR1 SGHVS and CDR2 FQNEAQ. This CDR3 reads CASSLSPRGISYGYTF. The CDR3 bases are TGTGCCAGCAGCTTAAGCCCCAGGGGTATAAGCTATGGCTACACCTTC.

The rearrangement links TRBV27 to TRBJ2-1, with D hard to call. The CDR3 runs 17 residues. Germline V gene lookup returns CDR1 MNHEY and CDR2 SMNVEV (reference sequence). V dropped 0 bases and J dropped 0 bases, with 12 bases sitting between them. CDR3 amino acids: CASSLSTAAPSYNEQFF. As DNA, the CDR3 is TGTGCCAGCAGTTTATCAACAGCAGCTCCCTCCTACAATGAGCAGTTCTTC.

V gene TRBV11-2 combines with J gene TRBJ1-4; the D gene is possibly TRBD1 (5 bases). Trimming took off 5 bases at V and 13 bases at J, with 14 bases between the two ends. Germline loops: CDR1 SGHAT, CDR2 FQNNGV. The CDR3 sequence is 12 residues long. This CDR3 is CASSGAGKLLFF. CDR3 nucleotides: TGTGCCAGCAGCGGAGCAGGGAAGTTACTGTTTTTT.

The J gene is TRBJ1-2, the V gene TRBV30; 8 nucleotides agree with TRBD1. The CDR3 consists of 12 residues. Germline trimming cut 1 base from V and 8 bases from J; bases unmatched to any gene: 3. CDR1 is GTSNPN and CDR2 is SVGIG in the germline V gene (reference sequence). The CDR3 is CAWSGTGGGYTF. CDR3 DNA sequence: TGTGCCTGGAGTGGCACAGGGGGAGGCTACACCTTC.